The present TCR beta chain was sequenced within a study of tissue T cells after allogeneic stem cell transplantation. Study details: Four unmodified and three CD34-selected T-cell-depleted grafts went to graft-versus-host disease patients. Findings of the study overall: Within patients, tissue anatomy strongly shaped TCR repertoire composition.

The CDR3 has 17 amino acids. Germline lookup yields CDR1 SGHAT and CDR2 FQNNGV. The ends lost 2 bases at V and 1 base at J; junction bases unmatched: 9. Steroid-refractory graft-versus-host disease after allogeneic hematopoietic cell transplant qualified adults for prospective research-autopsy enrollment. TCRdb's table, derived via immunoSEQ multiplex PCR, lists solely in-frame clones and lacks some. The table has thousands of clones, 65% to 85% seen once; the top ten hold roughly 15%. About this clone: Its antigen is unknown.

This specimen consisted of skin, obtained at autopsy. The TCR was taken from a male patient at least 60 years old with steroid-refractory graft-versus-host disease after an allogeneic stem cell transplant. The graft donor may be the source of some T cells. This rearrangement joins TRBV11-2 to TRBJ1-2; 8 bases line up with TRBD1. The CDR3 bases are TGTGCCAGCAGCTTATCCCGGGGACAGGACTTTAACTATGGCTACACCTTC. Translation: CASSLSRGQDFNYGYTF.